This is a list of T cell receptor beta chains from one sample in a study of OX40 agonist ivuxolimab in advanced cancers. Here immunoSEQ multiplex PCR was the method, and the copy in TCRdb shows in-frame clones only, minus some. The table includes 75,000 to 95,000 clones, 85% to 90% detected once. The starting material was CD4+ or CD8+ T cells sorted from blood, obtained in a trial of the OX40 agonist ivuxolimab. The receptors derive from an adult with an advanced solid tumor such as melanoma, head and neck, liver or kidney cancer. Each CDR3 is given with its conserved first and last residue. The D gene is left open where the match is weak. Rows may omit the clone size; those that give it use once, few, many or a size class.

d_call,v_call,j_call,clone_size,cdr3_aa,cdr3_nt
TRBD2,TRBV7-6,TRBJ2-3,once,CASSSTSGSLSTDTQYF,TGTGCCAGCAGCTCAACTAGCGGGAGCCTTAGCACAGATACGCAGTATTTT
NA,TRBV5-7,TRBJ1-5,NA,CASSFGGLRNQPQHF,TGTGCCAGCAGCTTCGGGGGGCTTCGCAATCAGCCCCAGCATTTT
NA,TRBV27,TRBJ1-4,NA,CASSSGLGNEKLFF,TGTGCCAGCAGCTCCGGATTGGGTAATGAAAAACTGTTTTTT
NA,TRBV2,TRBJ1-4,NA,CASTPEPRATNEKLFF,TGTGCCAGCACCCCGGAGCCAAGAGCAACTAATGAAAAACTGTTTTTT
TRBD2,TRBV14,TRBJ2-5,NA,CASSQLSGRLGETQYF,TGTGCCAGCAGCCAATTAAGCGGGAGGTTAGGGGAGACCCAGTACTTC
NA,TRBV30,TRBJ2-7,NA,CAWSMAGAYEQYF,TGTGCCTGGAGTATGGCAGGTGCCTACGAGCAGTACTTC
NA,TRBV5-4,TRBJ2-2,NA,CASSLPPSWNTGELFF,TGTGCCAGCAGCCTACCTCCTAGCTGGAACACCGGGGAGCTGTTTTTT
NA,TRBV20-1,TRBJ2-5,once,CSGVAKETQYF,TGCAGTGGGGTAGCAAAGGAGACCCAGTACTTC
TRBD2,TRBV6-5,TRBJ2-7,NA,CASSYGTSSYEQYF,TGTGCCAGCAGTTACGGGACTAGCTCCTACGAGCAGTACTTC
TRBD1,TRBV28,TRBJ2-1,NA,CASSSPRDRRSGNEQFF,TGTGCCAGCAGTTCCCCGAGGGACAGACGCTCAGGGAATGAGCAGTTCTTC
TRBD1,TRBV19,TRBJ1-5,NA,CASSSTGGGQPQHF,TGTGCCAGTAGTTCGACAGGGGGCGGTCAGCCCCAGCATTTT
NA,TRBV4-1,TRBJ1-5,NA,CASSRGADRGNQPQHF,TGCGCCAGCAGCCGAGGGGCCGATAGGGGCAATCAGCCCCAGCATTTT
NA,TRBV6-1,TRBJ1-1,NA,CASSERGAGWNTEAFF,TGTGCCAGCAGTGAACGGGGGGCAGGTTGGAACACTGAAGCTTTCTTT
NA,TRBV10-3,TRBJ2-1,NA,CAISPDPNEQFF,TGTGCCATCAGCCCCGACCCTAATGAGCAGTTCTTC
NA,TRBV5-1,TRBJ1-1,NA,CASSLEGFSTEAFF,TGCGCCAGCAGCTTGGAAGGGTTTTCGACTGAAGCTTTCTTT
NA,TRBV18,TRBJ2-7,NA,CASSPRALEQYF,TGTGCCAGCTCACCGCGGGCGCTCGAGCAGTACTTC
TRBD2,TRBV15,TRBJ2-3,few,CATSGSGRFADTQYF,TGTGCCACCAGCGGTAGCGGGAGATTCGCAGATACGCAGTATTTT
NA,TRBV7-9,TRBJ1-6,NA,CASGRGDSPLHF,TGTGCCAGCGGACGAGGTGATTCACCCCTCCACTTT
TRBD1,TRBV29-1,TRBJ1-2,NA,CSGAGTGVEGYTF,TGCAGCGGAGCCGGGACAGGGGTGGAGGGCTACACCTTC
NA,TRBV7-2,TRBJ1-5,few,CASARGDDRPQHF,TGTGCCAGCGCGCGGGGCGATGACCGGCCCCAGCATTTT
NA,TRBV4-1,TRBJ1-4,NA,CASSQDPDRSRLGEKLFF,TGCGCCAGCAGCCAAGATCCTGACAGGTCCCGGCTTGGTGAAAAACTGTTTTTT
TRBD2,TRBV9,TRBJ2-7,NA,CASSVEASGAYEQYF,TGTGCCAGCAGCGTAGAGGCTAGCGGCGCCTACGAGCAGTACTTC
NA,TRBV6-1,TRBJ1-1,NA,CASSEFIVRDTEAFF,TGTGCCAGCAGTGAATTCATCGTGAGGGACACTGAAGCTTTCTTT
NA,TRBV6-4,TRBJ1-2,NA,CASKSTGVYGYTF,TGTGCCAGCAAATCCACTGGTGTTTATGGCTACACCTTC
NA,TRBV25-1,TRBJ2-2,NA,CASTSATLTGELFF,TGTGCCAGCACGTCGGCTACTCTCACCGGGGAGCTGTTTTTT
NA,TRBV28,TRBJ1-5,once,CASIGWGSSNQPQHF,TGTGCCAGCATCGGTTGGGGGAGTAGCAATCAGCCCCAGCATTTT
NA,TRBV28,TRBJ2-6,NA,CASSLSPTRRSPGANVLTF,TGTGCCAGCAGTTTATCCCCGACCAGGAGGAGTCCTGGGGCCAACGTCCTGACTTTC
NA,TRBV7-9,TRBJ1-4,NA,CASSLSEGLGKLFF,TGTGCCAGCAGCTTATCAGAGGGATTGGGGAAACTGTTTTTT
NA,TRBV6-1,TRBJ1-1,NA,CASSEKVGSSTEAFF,TGTGCCAGCAGTGAAAAGGTGGGGTCGAGCACTGAAGCTTTCTTT
TRBD2,TRBV13,TRBJ2-7,NA,CASSPRGSGKYEQYF,TGTGCCAGCAGCCCCCGGGGTAGCGGGAAGTACGAGCAGTACTTC
NA,TRBV27,TRBJ1-2,once,CASLGMRDSRLGYTF,TGTGCCAGCCTTGGAATGAGAGACAGTCGACTTGGCTACACCTTC
NA,TRBV2,TRBJ2-1,NA,CASSDGPGSYNEQFF,TGTGCCAGCAGTGATGGTCCGGGCTCCTACAATGAGCAGTTCTTC
NA,TRBV7-9,TRBJ2-7,NA,CASSLGAVVSYEQYF,TGTGCCAGCAGCTTAGGGGCGGTCGTCTCCTACGAGCAGTACTTC
TRBD1,TRBV30,TRBJ2-7,once,CAWSGATGNEQYF,TGTGCCTGGAGTGGGGCGACAGGGAACGAGCAGTACTTC
NA,TRBV4-2,TRBJ2-2,NA,CASSPLWGNGELFF,TGTGCCAGCAGCCCCCTTTGGGGTAACGGGGAGCTGTTTTTT
TRBD1,TRBV5-4,TRBJ2-1,NA,CASSLAHQGAGNEQFF,TGTGCCAGCAGCTTGGCCCACCAGGGGGCTGGGAATGAGCAGTTCTTC
NA,TRBV6-5,TRBJ2-7,NA,CASSYSETESSYEQYF,TGTGCCAGCAGTTACTCCGAGACTGAGAGCTCCTACGAGCAGTACTTC
NA,TRBV4-1,TRBJ2-7,NA,CASSQDPAARSYEQYF,TGCGCCAGCAGCCAAGATCCTGCCGCCCGCTCCTACGAGCAGTACTTC
TRBD2,TRBV27,TRBJ2-7,NA,CASSPSGLAGYEQYF,TGTGCCAGCAGTCCCTCGGGACTAGCGGGCTACGAGCAGTACTTC
NA,TRBV10-3,TRBJ2-1,once,CAISDWSSYNEQFF,TGTGCCATCAGTGACTGGTCCTCCTACAATGAGCAGTTCTTC
TRBD2,TRBV5-5,TRBJ2-7,NA,CASSSGLAGTFYEQYF,TGTGCCAGCAGCTCCGGACTAGCGGGAACATTCTACGAGCAGTACTTC
NA,TRBV6-5,TRBJ2-1,NA,CASSYHEVNNEQFF,TGTGCCAGCAGTTATCACGAGGTTAACAATGAGCAGTTCTTC
NA,TRBV5-4,TRBJ2-7,NA,CASSSGSQAPYEQYF,TGTGCCAGCAGCTCGGGGTCACAAGCCCCCTACGAGCAGTACTTC
TRBD1,TRBV19,TRBJ2-2,NA,CASNSVGEGAKGELFF,TGTGCCAGTAACTCAGTAGGAGAGGGGGCTAAAGGGGAGCTGTTTTTT
TRBD2,TRBV5-4,TRBJ2-5,NA,CASSQPEWEGRETQYF,TGTGCCAGCAGTCAGCCTGAATGGGAGGGCCGCGAGACCCAGTACTTC
NA,TRBV19,TRBJ1-5,NA,CASSIGLFRQGPHQPQHF,TGTGCCAGTAGTATTGGGCTTTTTCGGCAGGGGCCTCATCAGCCCCAGCATTTT
TRBD1,TRBV6-4,TRBJ1-6,NA,CASSERGTGASPLHF,TGTGCCAGCAGTGAGCGGGGGACAGGGGCCTCACCCCTCCACTTT
NA,TRBV29-1,TRBJ1-1,NA,CSVSLREETEAFF,TGCAGCGTTTCCTTACGGGAGGAGACTGAAGCTTTCTTT